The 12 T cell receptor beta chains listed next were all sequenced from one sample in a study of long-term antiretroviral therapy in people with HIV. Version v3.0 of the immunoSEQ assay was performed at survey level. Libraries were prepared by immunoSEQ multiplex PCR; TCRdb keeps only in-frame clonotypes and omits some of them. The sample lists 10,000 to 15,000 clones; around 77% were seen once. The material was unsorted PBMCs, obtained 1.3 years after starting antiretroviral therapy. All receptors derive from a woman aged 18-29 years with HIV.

CDR3 coding DNA: TGCAGTGTTCGACGGAACACTGAAGCTTTCTTT. This gives the protein CSVRRNTEAFF. The V and J genes are TRBV20-1 and TRBJ1-1, with D unclear. V was pared by 7 bases and J by 1 base, with 7 bases between. The CDR3 consists of 11 residues. The germline gives CDR1 DFQATT, CDR2 SNEGSKA (reference sequence).

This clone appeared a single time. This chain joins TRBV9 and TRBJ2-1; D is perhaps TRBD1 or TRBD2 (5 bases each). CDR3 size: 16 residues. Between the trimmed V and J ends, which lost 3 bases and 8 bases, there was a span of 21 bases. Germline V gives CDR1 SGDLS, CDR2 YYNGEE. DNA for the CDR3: TGTGCCAGCAGCGCGGGTGGGGGTAGATGGGCGGATGAGCAGTTCTTC. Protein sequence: CASSAGGGRWADEQFF. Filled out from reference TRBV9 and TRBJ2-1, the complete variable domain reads DSGVTQTPKHLITATGQRVTLRCSPRSGDLSVYWYQQSLDQGLQFLIQYYNGEERAKGNILERFSAQQFPDLHSELNLSSLELGDSALYFCASSAGGGRWADEQFFGPGTRLTVL.

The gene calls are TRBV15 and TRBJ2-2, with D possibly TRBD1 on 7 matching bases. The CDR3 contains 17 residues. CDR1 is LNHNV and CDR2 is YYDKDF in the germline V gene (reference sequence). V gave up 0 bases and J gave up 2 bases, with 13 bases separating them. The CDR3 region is CATSREGGQFNTGELFF. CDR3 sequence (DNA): TGTGCCACCAGCAGAGAGGGGGGACAGTTCAACACCGGGGAGCTGTTTTTT.

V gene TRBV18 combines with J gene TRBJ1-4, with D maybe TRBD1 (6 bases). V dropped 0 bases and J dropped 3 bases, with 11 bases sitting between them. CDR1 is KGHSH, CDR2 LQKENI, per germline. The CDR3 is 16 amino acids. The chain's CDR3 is CASSPPLGQSNEKLFF. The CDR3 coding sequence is TGTGCCAGCTCACCACCGTTAGGACAGTCTAATGAAAAACTGTTTTTT.

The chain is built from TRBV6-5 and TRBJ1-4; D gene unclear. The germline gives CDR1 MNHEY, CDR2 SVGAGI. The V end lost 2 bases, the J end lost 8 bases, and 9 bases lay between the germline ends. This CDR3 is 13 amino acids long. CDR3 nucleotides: TGTGCCAGCAGTTACAGAGCGCTAGAAAAACTGTTTTTT. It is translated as CASSYRALEKLFF.

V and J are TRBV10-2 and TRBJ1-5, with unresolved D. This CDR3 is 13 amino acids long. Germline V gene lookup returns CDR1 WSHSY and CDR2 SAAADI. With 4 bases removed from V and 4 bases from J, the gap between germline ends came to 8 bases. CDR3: CASSGDRNQPQHF. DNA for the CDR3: TGCGCCAGCAGTGGGGATAGGAATCAGCCCCAGCATTTT.

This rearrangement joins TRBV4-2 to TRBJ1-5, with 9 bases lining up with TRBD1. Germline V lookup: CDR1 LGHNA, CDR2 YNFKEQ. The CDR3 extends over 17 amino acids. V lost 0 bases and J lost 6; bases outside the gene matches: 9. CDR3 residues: CASSQDFTGGKIQPQHF. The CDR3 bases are TGTGCCAGCAGCCAAGATTTTACAGGGGGCAAGATTCAGCCCCAGCATTTT.

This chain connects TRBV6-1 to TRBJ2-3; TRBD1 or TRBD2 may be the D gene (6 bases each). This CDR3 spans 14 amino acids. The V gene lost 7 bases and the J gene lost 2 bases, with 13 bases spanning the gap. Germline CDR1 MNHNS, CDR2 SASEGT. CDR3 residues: CASIGWGATDTQYF. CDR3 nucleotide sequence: TGTGCCAGCATCGGGTGGGGGGCCACAGATACGCAGTATTTT.

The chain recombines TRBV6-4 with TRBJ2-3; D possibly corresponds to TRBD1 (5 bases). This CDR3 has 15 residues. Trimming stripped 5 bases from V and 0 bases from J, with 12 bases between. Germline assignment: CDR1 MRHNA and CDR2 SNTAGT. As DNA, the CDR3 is TGTGCCAGCAGTTCCCAGGGCGGAAGCACAGATACGCAGTATTTT. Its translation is CASSSQGGSTDTQYF.

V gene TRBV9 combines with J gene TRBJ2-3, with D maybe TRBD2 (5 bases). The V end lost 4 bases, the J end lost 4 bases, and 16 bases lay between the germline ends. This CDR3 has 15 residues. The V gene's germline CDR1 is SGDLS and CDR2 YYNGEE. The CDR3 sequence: CASSRSEMRADTQYF. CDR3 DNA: TGTGCCAGCAGCCGTAGCGAGATGCGGGCAGATACGCAGTATTTT.

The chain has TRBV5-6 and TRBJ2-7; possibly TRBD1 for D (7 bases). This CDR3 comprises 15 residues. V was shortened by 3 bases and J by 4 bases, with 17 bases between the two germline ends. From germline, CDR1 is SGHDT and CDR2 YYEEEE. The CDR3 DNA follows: TGTGCCAGCAGCTGGGGCGGGACAGTAGCTTACGAGCAGTACTTC. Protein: CASSWGGTVAYEQYF.

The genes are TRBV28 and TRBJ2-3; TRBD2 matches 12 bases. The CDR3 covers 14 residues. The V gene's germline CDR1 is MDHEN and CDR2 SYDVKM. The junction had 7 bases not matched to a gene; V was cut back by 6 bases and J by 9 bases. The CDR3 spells CASRILAGGRTQYF. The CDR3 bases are TGTGCCAGCAGGATCCTAGCGGGAGGGAGGACGCAGTATTTT.